Below are 15 T cell receptor beta chains sequenced from a single sample in a study of blood T cells in healthy people across ages. Then a second PCR, running about 6 to 12 cycles, was carried out with a sample-barcoded 5' primer and a J-beta primer mix. A single record per CDR3 protein comes from TCRdb applying MiXCR to the 5' RACE reads. The data hold around 500,000 distinct CDR3 sequences, with roughly a quarter observed a single time. Another study also made use of these data, one on T cells of mothers and their children.

Sequencing was carried out using blood. Receptors originate from a boy aged 2-15 years in good health.

This clonotype has just a few counts. The rearrangement links TRBV15 to TRBJ2-4; D unclear. The CDR3 runs to 18 residues. V was shortened by 0 bases and J by 0 bases, with 15 bases between the two germline ends. Germline V CDR1 and CDR2: LNHNV, YYDKDF (reference sequence). CDR3 amino acids: CATSRDNAAEIAKNIQYF. Here the CDR3 DNA reads TGTGCCACCAGCAGAGATAACGCGGCCGAGATAGCCAAAAACATTCAGTACTTC.

The V and J genes are TRBV7-2 and TRBJ2-1; 11 positions match TRBD2. CDR1 is SGHTA and CDR2 is FQGNSA in the germline V gene. This CDR3 is 14 amino acids long. V gave up 4 bases and J gave up 14 bases; unmatched junction bases: 10. The CDR3 loop reads CASSSGTSGAEEFF. The DNA of the CDR3 is TGTGCCAGCAGCTCCGGGACTAGCGGTGCCGAGGAGTTCTTC. Complete variable domain (other parts from reference TRBV7-2 and TRBJ2-1): GAGVSQSPSNKVTEKGKDVELRCDPISGHTALYWYRQSLGQGLEFLIYFQGNSAPDKSGLPSDRFSAERTGGSVSTLTIQRTQQEDSAVYLCASSSGTSGAEEFFGPGTRLTVL.

This chain connects TRBV7-9 to TRBJ2-5; D gene uncertain. The J call may be in error: the DNA end matches TRBJ2-1 better. Looked up from germline, CDR1 is SEHNR and CDR2 is FQNEAQ (reference sequence). This CDR3 is 13 amino acids long. CDR3 DNA sequence: TGTGCCAGCAGCTCAGTTCCTACGGATGAGCAGTTCTTC. The encoded protein is CASSSVPTDEQFF.

J is TRBJ2-7 and V is TRBV28; a possible D gene is TRBD2 (5 bases). CDR3 length: 11 amino acids. Trimming shortened V by 7 bases and J by 4 bases, and 8 bases separated the two germline ends. Germline V gene data show CDR1 as MDHEN and CDR2 as SYDVKM. The CDR3 reads CASKRSYEQYF. Written as DNA, the CDR3 is TGTGCCAGCAAGCGGTCGTACGAGCAGTACTTC.

Only a few counts were recorded for this clonotype. The V call is TRBV25-1, the J call TRBJ1-1, with 7 bases lining up with TRBD1. Trimming removed 3 bases from V and 5 bases from J; junction bases left unmatched: 9. Germline-derived CDR1 and CDR2 are MGHDK and SYGVNS. The CDR3 contains 15 residues. The CDR3 sequence: CASSEWTGGGTEAFF. CDR3 bases: TGTGCCAGCAGTGAGTGGACAGGCGGGGGGACTGAAGCTTTCTTT.

This clonotype was detected many times. The CDR3 sequence: CSATFRFQDYMEQFF. As DNA, the CDR3 is TGCAGTGCTACCTTCAGGTTTCAGGACTACATGGAGCAGTTCTTC. The J gene is TRBJ2-1, the V gene TRBV20-1; D perhaps matches TRBD2 (6 bases). The V gene lost 4 bases and the J gene lost 10 bases, with 23 bases spanning the gap. The CDR3 consists of 15 residues. Germline V gene lookup returns CDR1 DFQATT and CDR2 SNEGSKA (reference sequence).

This clonotype was observed a few times. The rearrangement uses TRBV2 and TRBJ2-5; 10 nucleotides line up with TRBD1. The DNA end favors TRBJ2-1, so the J call may be wrong. CDR3 length: 15 amino acids. Looked up from germline, CDR1 is SNHLY and CDR2 is FYNNEI. CDR3 sequence reads: CASSYPGQGYNEQFF. DNA of the CDR3: TGTGCCAGCAGTTACCCGGGACAGGGGTACAATGAGCAGTTCTTC.

This chain links TRBV28 with TRBJ2-7; 8 bases agree with TRBD2. Gene TRBJ2-5 matches the end of the DNA better, so the J call may be wrong. The CDR3 loop spans 13 amino acids. The germline CDR1 and CDR2 sequences are MDHEN and SYDVKM. In DNA form, the CDR3 reads TGTGCCAGCAGTTTTGGGACTAGAGAGACCCAGTACTTC. Encoded protein: CASSFGTRETQYF.

The rearrangement joins TRBV20-1 to TRBJ2-7, with 7 nucleotides matching TRBD2. The germline V gene encodes CDR1 DFQATT and CDR2 SNEGSKA (reference sequence). Trimming removed 5 bases from V and 3 bases from J; junction bases left unmatched: 13. The CDR3 has 15 residues. For the CDR3, the DNA is TGCAGTGCTCTTCACCGGCGGGAGCGGGACTACGAGCAGTACTTC. Protein: CSALHRRERDYEQYF.

V gene TRBV5-1 combines with J gene TRBJ2-3, with 9 bases aligning to TRBD2. The germline CDR1 and CDR2 sequences are SGHRS and YFSETQ. This CDR3 region has 15 residues. J was trimmed by 2 bases and V by 6 bases; bases with no gene match: 7. CDR3 loop: CASNDPSGDTDTQYF. Written as DNA, the CDR3 is TGCGCCAGCAACGACCCTAGCGGGGACACAGATACGCAGTATTTT. Looking up the rest from reference TRBV5-1 and TRBJ2-3 gives the full variable domain: KAGVTQTPRYLIKTRGQQVTLSCSPISGHRSVSWYQQTPGQGLQFLFEYFSETQRNKGNFPGRFSGRQFSNSRSEMNVSTLELGDSALYLCASNDPSGDTDTQYFGPGTRLTVL.

V gene TRBV12-3 or TRBV12-4 combines with J gene TRBJ2-5, with D maybe TRBD2 (5 bases). V dropped 7 bases and J dropped 3 bases, with 12 bases sitting between them. The CDR3 covers 13 residues. CDR3 region: CASTLQLEETQYF. Written as DNA, the CDR3 is TGTGCCAGCACCCTCCAACTAGAAGAGACCCAGTACTTC.

V usage is TRBV4-3 and J usage is TRBJ1-3; weak D call: TRBD1 (5 bases). The V end was cut by 1 base, the J end by 3 bases, with 10 bases between. The CDR3 covers 15 residues. Germline V gene lookup returns CDR1 LGHNA and CDR2 YSLEER. The CDR3 is CASSQGLGVGNTIYF. The CDR3 region has the DNA TGCGCCAGCAGCCAAGGTTTAGGGGTTGGAAACACCATATATTTT.

This clonotype was seen a handful of times. The CDR3 here is CASSRSGGALTDTQYF. CDR3 DNA sequence: TGTGCCAGCAGCCGAAGCGGGGGGGCCTTGACAGATACGCAGTATTTT. The rearrangement uses TRBV3-1 and TRBJ2-3; 10 nucleotides line up with TRBD2. The CDR3 is 16 residues long. The V segment lost 4 bases and the J segment 3 bases; nucleotides outside the gene matches: 7. CDR1 and CDR2 (germline): LGHDT, YNNKEL (reference sequence).

There are a few counts of this clonotype. The V gene is TRBV29-1, the J gene TRBJ1-2, with 12 bases lining up with TRBD1. The junction had 3 bases not matched to a gene; V was cut back by 6 bases and J by 10 bases. The CDR3 has 11 amino acids. Germline-derived CDR1 and CDR2 are SQVTM and ANQGSEA. The DNA of the CDR3 is TGCAGCGTGGGGACAGGGGGCGCCTACACCTTC. Its protein is CSVGTGGAYTF.

There are a few counts of this clonotype. This rearrangement joins TRBV7-2 to TRBJ1-3; D is possibly TRBD1 (5 bases). CDR1 and CDR2 from the germline V gene are SGHTA and FQGNSA. V dropped 0 bases and J dropped 2 bases, with 8 bases sitting between them. This CDR3 contains 15 residues. The CDR3 DNA reads TGTGCCAGCAGCTTAGCGGGGGTTGCTGGAAACACCATATATTTT. Protein product: CASSLAGVAGNTIYF.